What follows are 16 T cell receptor beta chains derived from one specimen sequenced in a study of cytomegalovirus exposure and HLA in healthy donors. The study ran its PCR with 60 Vbeta and 13 Jbeta primers. Clones were sequenced by immunoSEQ multiplex PCR, and TCRdb holds only the in-frame ones, with some missing. Of more than 65,000 clones listed, about 78% are singletons. The sequencing input was PBMCs. Every receptor here comes from a man aged 18-30 years in good health and CMV-seropositive.

The chain combines TRBV9 with TRBJ2-5; 8 nucleotides align to TRBD2. The CDR3 totals 17 residues. The ends lost 4 bases at V and 5 bases at J; junction bases unmatched: 16. Germline V gene data show CDR1 as SGDLS and CDR2 as YYNGEE. In DNA, the CDR3 is TGTGCCAGCAGCCCAACCCTCGGTCGGGGGGGCAGTGAGACCCAGTACTTC. This encodes CASSPTLGRGGSETQYF.

Only a few counts were recorded for this clone. The chain has TRBV5-6 and TRBJ2-7; possibly TRBD2 for D (6 bases). Germline V gene lookup returns CDR1 SGHDT and CDR2 YYEEEE. The germline V and J ends were trimmed by 2 bases and 2 bases, with 11 bases remaining between them. The CDR3 consists of 14 residues. The CDR3 region has the DNA TGTGCCAGCAGCTTAAACGGGAGAACCTACGAGCAGTACTTC. Its protein product is CASSLNGRTYEQYF.

V usage is TRBV21-1 and J usage is TRBJ1-1; the D call TRBD1 from the table was never checked on the DNA. TRBV21-1 is a known pseudogene. This CDR3 is built from 14 residues. The CDR3 DNA follows: TGTGCCAGGGGGGCCAAACAGGGGAACACTGAAGCTTTCTTT. This codes for CARGAKQGNTEAFF.

This clone has only one observation. This chain joins TRBV7-3 and TRBJ2-2, with D possibly matching TRBD2 (6 bases). CDR3 size: 13 residues. V shed 2 bases and J shed 6 bases, with 7 bases lying between them. The germline gives CDR1 SGHTA, CDR2 FQGTGA. The CDR3 bases are TGTGCCAGCAGCTTATCGGGGGCCGGGGAGCTGTTTTTT. Translating it yields CASSLSGAGELFF.

This clone was counted once. The CDR3 bases are TGTGCCAGCAGTAATTTATTACGGTACAATGAGCAGTTCTTC. It encodes CASSNLLRYNEQFF. This chain uses TRBV27 with TRBJ2-1; D is undetermined. The CDR3 covers 14 residues. V lost 5 bases and J 4 bases, leaving 12 bases between the germline ends. CDR1 is MNHEY, CDR2 SMNVEV, per germline (reference sequence).

This clone has a handful of counts. The rearrangement joins TRBV6-1 to TRBJ1-3; D not certain. Germline V lookup: CDR1 MNHNS, CDR2 SASEGT. The CDR3 is made up of 14 amino acids. V lost 6 bases and J 0 bases, leaving 9 bases between the germline ends. The CDR3 nucleotides are TGTGCCAGCAGAACGGGGAGCTCTGGAAACACCATATATTTT. Its protein is CASRTGSSGNTIYF.

The CDR3 DNA reads TGTGCCAGCAGCGAAGGAGGGCCAGCCTACAATGAGCAGTTCTTC. It yields the protein CASSEGGPAYNEQFF. The V call is TRBV9, the J call TRBJ2-1, with a possible D match to TRBD2 (6 bases). The CDR3 has 15 amino acids. Germline CDR1 reads SGDLS; CDR2 reads YYNGEE. Trimming pared 3 bases from V and 2 bases from J, leaving 12 bases between.

This clone has just one count. V gene TRBV6-1 combines with J gene TRBJ1-2; possibly TRBD1 for D (6 bases). Trimming removed 2 bases at V and 5 bases at J, with 9 bases between. Germline V CDR1 and CDR2: MNHNS, SASEGT. The CDR3 loop spans 13 amino acids. CDR3 bases: TGTGCCAGCAGTGAACGCAGGGGTTATGGCTACACCTTC. Translation: CASSERRGYGYTF.

V and J are TRBV10-3 and TRBJ2-7; 7 nucleotides line up with TRBD2. Germline values: CDR1 ENHRY, CDR2 SYGVKD. The CDR3 is made up of 15 amino acids. V was pared by 0 bases and J by 2 bases, with 4 bases of the junction left unmatched. The CDR3 bases are TGTGCCATCAGTGAGTCTAGCGGGTTAACCTACGAGCAGTACTTC. Translating gives CAISESSGLTYEQYF.

The genes are TRBV27 and TRBJ1-1; D gene uncertain. This CDR3 is built from 14 residues. Germline V gene sequence: CDR1 MNHEY, CDR2 SMNVEV (reference sequence). V was cut by 5 bases and J by 3 bases, with 13 bases left in between. CDR3 DNA sequence: TGTGCCAGCAGTAGAGGTGCCGGGGACACTGAAGCTTTCTTT. Its protein product is CASSRGAGDTEAFF.

The chain uses TRBV29-1 and TRBJ1-2, with D maybe TRBD1 (6 bases). The CDR3 has 14 amino acids. Deletions cut 1 base from V and 4 bases from J, with 13 bases between. The V gene's germline CDR1 is SQVTM and CDR2 ANQGSEA. CDR3 nucleotides: TGCAGCGTTGAAGGCACCGCAGGGGCCTATGGCTACACCTTC. This encodes CSVEGTAGAYGYTF.

The chain carries TRBV4-1 and TRBJ1-5; TRBD1 aligns across 7 bases. V lost 2 bases to trimming and J lost 6 bases; unmatched junction nucleotides: 13. CDR3 length equals 17 residues. Germline lookup yields CDR1 MGHRA and CDR2 YSYEKL. The CDR3 DNA reads as TGCGCCAGCAGCCAATTTTCGACAGGGAATTTGGTTCAGCCCCAGCATTTT. This codes for CASSQFSTGNLVQPQHF.

The J gene is TRBJ2-4, the V gene TRBV2; D is ambiguous. This CDR3 is built from 14 residues. The V gene's germline CDR1 is SNHLY and CDR2 FYNNEI. V was trimmed by 7 bases and J by 0 bases, leaving 10 bases between them. CDR3 sequence reads: CASNSVVAKNIQYF. The DNA of the CDR3 is TGTGCCAGCAACTCCGTCGTAGCCAAAAACATTCAGTACTTC.

This clone came up once. The DNA of the CDR3 is TGTGCCAGCGGATCTGGGACAGGCGATGGCTACACCTTC. It encodes CASGSGTGDGYTF. V and J are TRBV6-5 and TRBJ1-2; 8 bases are a match to TRBD1. CDR3 length: 13 amino acids. Germline CDR1 reads MNHEY; CDR2 reads SVGAGI. Trimming cost V 8 bases and J 6 bases; bases outside gene matches: 8.

This clone was found a few times. The chain links TRBV6-6 to TRBJ1-1; D gene ambiguous. The germline gives CDR1 MNHNY, CDR2 SVGAGI (reference sequence). Trimming left V 7 bases short and J 6 bases short, with 9 bases between. CDR3 length: 11 residues. The CDR3 sequence is CASTASAEAFF. CDR3 DNA: TGTGCCAGCACAGCGAGCGCTGAAGCTTTCTTT.

This clone was seen a few times. The chain is built from TRBV28 and TRBJ2-2; 9 bases are a match to TRBD2. CDR3 length equals 15 residues. V shed 8 bases and J 5 bases; nucleotides not matched to a gene: 9. Per germline, CDR1 MDHEN and CDR2 SYDVKM. The CDR3 spells CASSRTSERTGELFF. The CDR3 nucleotides are TGTGCCAGCTCCAGGACTAGCGAGAGGACCGGGGAGCTGTTTTTT.